A selection of T cell receptor beta chains follows, all from one sample in a study of Graves' ophthalmopathy and Graves' hyperthyroidism. One entry per CDR3 protein results from TCRdb running MiXCR on the multiplex PCR reads. The data show approximately 1.2 million distinct CDR3 sequences, about 36% seen once. The sequenced sample was peripheral blood or thyroid tissue (not recorded which). These receptor sequences come from an adult man with Graves' hyperthyroidism. Each CDR3 is given with its conserved first and last residue. D genes are given only for firm matches. Clone size is shown for a subset of rows, as once, few, many or a class of expanded clone.

>many|TRBD1|13|TRBV29-1|TRBJ2-7
TGCAGCGTTGAGCAGGGGGCAGAGTACGAGCAGTACTTC
CSVEQGAEYEQYF
>few|TRBD1|14|TRBV6-5|TRBJ1-2
TGTGCCAGCAGTTACGACAGGGGGGCATATGGCTACACCTTC
CASSYDRGAYGYTF
>many|-|14|TRBV20-1|TRBJ2-2
TGCAGTGCTAGAGACAGGGAGCGGAGAGGGGAGCTGTTTTTT
CSARDRERRGELFF
>-|-|14|TRBV2|TRBJ1-4
-
CASSPGQGMKNCFF
>-|-|15|TRBV7-2|TRBJ1-5
TGTGCCAGCTCACCGGCCCGGGGAAGCAATCAGCCCCAGCATTTT
CASSPARGSNQPQHF
>-|TRBD2|13|TRBV12-3/TRBV12-4|TRBJ2-3
TGTGCCAGCAGCACCCCCGTAGCGGGTACGCAGTATTTT
CASSTPVAGTQYF
>many|TRBD1|14|TRBV11-1|TRBJ1-5
TGTGCCAGCATCAAAGGGACAGCTCATCAGCCCCAGCATTTT
CASIKGTAHQPQHF
>many|TRBD1|13|TRBV12-3/TRBV12-4|TRBJ2-7
TGTGCCAGCAGAGGGGGCTCGAACGACGAGCAGTACTTC
CASRGGSNDEQYF
>-|TRBD1|13|TRBV29-1|TRBJ2-5
TGCAGCTTCGGGACAGGGCGGGGAGAGACCCAGTACTTC
CSFGTGRGETQYF
>many|-|12|TRBV29-1|TRBJ2-7
TGCAGCGTTGTGGTCGGAACCTACGAGCAGTACTTC
CSVVVGTYEQYF
>many|TRBD1|15|TRBV7-2|TRBJ1-5
TGTGCCAGCAGCTCTAGACAGGGGGGGGATCAGCCCCAGCATTTT
CASSSRQGGDQPQHF
>-|TRBD1|13|TRBV27|TRBJ2-7
TGTGCCAGCGGGACAGGGGTTACATCCGAGCAGTACTTC
CASGTGVTSEQYF
>-|-|14|TRBV27|TRBJ2-7
TGTGCCAGCAGTTTAGGCAGGATGATGGACGAGCAGTACTTC
CASSLGRMMDEQYF
>-|TRBD2|15|TRBV20-1|TRBJ2-7
TGCAGTGCTAGCCGACCTAGCGGGAGCTCCTACGAGCAGTACTTC
CSASRPSGSSYEQYF
>many|-|13|TRBV7-8|TRBJ2-7
TGTGCCAGCAGCCATGGGACTTACTACGAGCAGTACTTC
CASSHGTYYEQYF
>once|TRBD1|14|TRBV20-1|TRBJ2-7
TGCAGTGCTAGGCGCGGGACAGGCACCTACGAGCAGTACTTC
CSARRGTGTYEQYF
>once|TRBD1|14|TRBV10-3|TRBJ1-6
TGTGCCATCAGTGAGTTGGGACAGGGTTCACCCCTCCACTTT
CAISELGQGSPLHF
>-|-|12|TRBV25-1|TRBJ2-5
TGTGTTAGCAGTGGGGGGGCTAAGACCCAGTACTTC
CVSSGGAKTQYF
>-|-|15|TRBV12-3/TRBV12-4|TRBJ1-5
TGTGCCAGCAGTCCCTCCCAAGGGCGTCATCAGCCCCAGCATTTT
CASSPSQGRHQPQHF
>-|TRBD2|18|TRBV7-9|TRBJ2-7
TGTGCCAGCAGCTTTGGAGGGCTAGCGGGAGGGAGCTCCTACGAGCAGTACTTC
CASSFGGLAGGSSYEQYF
>many|-|13|TRBV20-1|TRBJ1-1
TGCAGTGCTAGGGGACGCAGGGACACTGAAGCTTTCTTT
CSARGRRDTEAFF